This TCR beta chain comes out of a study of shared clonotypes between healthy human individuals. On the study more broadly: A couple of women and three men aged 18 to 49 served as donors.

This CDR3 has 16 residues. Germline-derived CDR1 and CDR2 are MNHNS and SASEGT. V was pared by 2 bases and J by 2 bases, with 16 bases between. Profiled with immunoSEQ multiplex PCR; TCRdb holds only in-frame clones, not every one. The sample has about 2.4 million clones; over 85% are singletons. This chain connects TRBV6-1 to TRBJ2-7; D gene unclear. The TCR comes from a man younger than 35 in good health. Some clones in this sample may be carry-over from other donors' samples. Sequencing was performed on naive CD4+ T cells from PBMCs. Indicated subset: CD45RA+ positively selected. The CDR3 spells CASSEYGLRTAYEQYF. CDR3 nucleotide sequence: TGTGCCAGCAGTGAATACGGGCTGCGGACCGCCTACGAGCAGTACTTC.